The rows below give T cell receptor beta chains drawn from one sample of a study of T cell responses to AZD1222 COVID-19 vaccine. Some clones are missing from TCRdb's copy, which holds only in-frame ones; the method was immunoSEQ multiplex PCR. The sample records about 120,000 clones, about 90% being singletons. The sequenced sample was peripheral blood, obtained on day 0 of AZD1222 vaccination. The receptors shown here come from an adult in good health. The CDR3 runs from the conserved cysteine through the conserved F or W. The D gene is left open where the match is weak. Some rows mark clone size as missing; the rest say once, few, many or name a class of expanded clone.

>TRBV6-5|TRBJ1-1|.|.
CASSYSDGFTEAFF
TGTGCCAGCAGTTACTCGGACGGGTTCACTGAAGCTTTCTTT
>TRBV4-1|TRBJ2-6|.|TRBD1
CASSQPGQGAAGANVLTF
TGCGCCAGCAGCCAGCCGGGACAGGGGGCGGCTGGGGCCAACGTCCTGACTTTC
>TRBV28|TRBJ2-7|.|.
CASSTPGQGDSYEQYF
TGTGCCAGCAGTACTCCTGGGCAGGGGGACTCGTACGAGCAGTACTTC
>TRBV7-8|TRBJ1-5|.|.
CASSLSWGGSNQPQHF
TGTGCCAGCAGCTTATCTTGGGGAGGAAGCAATCAGCCCCAGCATTTT
>TRBV4-3|TRBJ1-2|once|.
CASSQGRTPDYGYTF
TGCGCCAGCAGCCAGGGTCGAACCCCAGACTATGGCTACACCTTC
>TRBV27|TRBJ1-2|.|TRBD1
CASSFTGTGGDGYTF
TGTGCCAGCAGTTTCACCGGGACAGGGGGCGATGGCTACACCTTC
>TRBV28|TRBJ1-2|.|TRBD1
CASSLFAGQPGDGYTF
TGTGCCAGCAGTTTATTTGCGGGACAGCCGGGCGATGGCTACACCTTC
>TRBV21-1|TRBJ2-5|.|.
CASSKEDKTQYF
TGTGCCAGCAGCAAAGAGGACAAGACCCAGTACTTC
>TRBV28|TRBJ1-1|.|.
CASSFYSLNTEAFF
TGTGCCAGCAGTTTTTACAGCTTGAACACTGAAGCTTTCTTT
>TRBV5-1|TRBJ1-1|.|.
CASSLDGSRATEAFF
TGCGCCAGCAGCTTGGACGGGAGCCGGGCCACTGAAGCTTTCTTT
>TRBV5-1|TRBJ1-2|.|TRBD1
CASSLERTGNPGGYTF
TGCGCCAGCAGCTTGGAAAGGACAGGAAACCCGGGTGGCTACACCTTC
>TRBV6-1|TRBJ2-7|.|.
CASSYRGPYEQYF
TGTGCCAGCAGTTATAGGGGTCCCTACGAGCAGTACTTC
>TRBV27|TRBJ1-2|.|.
CASSLSVVLNYGYTF
TGTGCCAGCAGTTTGAGTGTTGTACTCAACTATGGCTACACCTTC
>TRBV18|TRBJ1-2|few|.
CASSPGAGDGYTF
TGTGCCAGCTCACCAGGGGCAGGGGATGGCTACACCTTC
>TRBV24-1|TRBJ2-3|.|TRBD2
CATSEPGLADTDTQYF
TGTGCCACCAGTGAACCGGGACTAGCGGACACAGATACGCAGTATTTT
>TRBV5-6|TRBJ2-7|.|.
CASSLGLPQPHF
TGTGCCAGCAGCTTGGGGCTACCACAACCCCACTTC
>TRBV6-5|TRBJ2-7|.|TRBD2
CASSYPPSGTTYEQYF
TGTGCCAGCAGTTACCCCCCTAGCGGGACGACCTACGAGCAGTACTTC
>TRBV5-1|TRBJ1-4|.|TRBD1
CASSLLGQGDEKLFF
TGCGCCAGCAGCTTGTTGGGACAGGGGGATGAAAAACTGTTTTTT
>TRBV7-9|TRBJ2-2|.|.
CASSPPFRLLNTGELFF
TGTGCCAGCAGCCCCCCATTCCGGCTTCTGAACACCGGGGAGCTGTTTTTT
>TRBV4-3|TRBJ2-7|.|.
CASSQDWNGQGQYF
TGCGCCAGCAGCCAAGATTGGAACGGACAAGGGCAGTACTTC
>TRBV5-1|TRBJ1-2|.|.
CASSLEVGQNRGNGYTF
TGCGCCAGCAGCTTGGAAGTCGGACAGAATCGAGGAAATGGCTACACCTTC
>TRBV2|TRBJ1-4|.|TRBD1
CASSRGGLNEKLFF
TGTGCCAGCAGTAGAGGGGGCCTGAATGAAAAACTGTTTTTT
>TRBV28|TRBJ1-5|.|.
CASSLMSGVRNQPQHF
TGTGCCAGCAGTTTAATGTCTGGGGTTCGGAATCAGCCCCAGCATTTT
>TRBV18|TRBJ2-1|.|TRBD2
CASSPRTSGSLYNEQFF
TGTGCCAGCTCACCCCGGACTAGCGGGAGTCTCTACAATGAGCAGTTCTTC
>TRBV19|TRBJ1-1|.|.
CASTGARLADEAFF
TGTGCCAGTACCGGGGCTCGATTGGCAGATGAAGCTTTCTTT
>TRBV19|TRBJ1-5|.|.
CASTTGQGFWDSNQPQHF
TGTGCCAGTACTACTGGGCAGGGGTTTTGGGATAGCAATCAGCCCCAGCATTTT
>TRBV5-1|TRBJ2-1|.|.
CASSPAGQSYNEQFF
TGCGCCAGCAGCCCCGCGGGACAGTCCTACAATGAGCAGTTCTTC
>TRBV19|TRBJ2-7|.|.
CASSIKAVTVQELYEQYF
TGTGCCAGTAGTATCAAGGCCGTCACGGTACAGGAACTCTACGAGCAGTACTTC
>TRBV2|TRBJ2-7|.|.
CASRPTGYHEQYF
TGTGCCAGCAGGCCAACAGGGTACCACGAGCAGTACTTC
>TRBV7-9|TRBJ2-7|.|TRBD2
CASSPPTSRVYEQYF
TGTGCCAGCAGCCCTCCGACTAGCAGGGTCTACGAGCAGTACTTC
>TRBV6-6|TRBJ2-5|once|.
CASSPGTAGETQYF
TGTGCCAGCAGCCCGGGGACCGCGGGAGAGACCCAGTACTTC
>TRBV3-1/TRBV3-2|TRBJ2-5|.|TRBD2
CASSQGTSGERMETQYF
TGTGCCAGCAGCCAAGGGACTAGCGGGGAAAGGATGGAGACCCAGTACTTC
>TRBV6-6|TRBJ1-5|.|.
CASSYFRSPQHF
TGTGCCAGCAGTTACTTTAGATCGCCCCAGCATTTT
>TRBV6-5|TRBJ1-4|.|.
CASSPVQGRNEKLFF
TGTGCCAGCAGCCCAGTCCAGGGCCGGAATGAAAAACTGTTTTTT
>TRBV6-1|TRBJ2-7|.|TRBD1
CASSEPRTGGYEQYF
TGTGCCAGCAGTGAACCCCGGACAGGGGGCTACGAGCAGTACTTC
>TRBV9|TRBJ2-6|.|.
CASSVGDRISGANVLTF
TGTGCCAGCAGCGTAGGAGACAGGATCTCTGGGGCCAACGTCCTGACTTTC
>TRBV11-1|TRBJ2-5|.|TRBD2
CASSPGGPQETQYF
TGTGCCAGCTCTCCGGGAGGGCCCCAAGAGACCCAGTACTTC
>TRBV27|TRBJ2-3|.|.
CASSSPGGSFTDTQYF
TGTGCCAGCAGTTCCCCAGGGGGGTCTTTCACAGATACGCAGTATTTT
>TRBV9|TRBJ2-2|.|.
CASSVGGRASGELFF
TGTGCCAGCAGCGTAGGGGGCCGCGCGTCTGGGGAGCTGTTTTTT
>TRBV6-6|TRBJ1-2|.|TRBD1
CASSRQGAGYTF
TGTGCCAGCAGTCGACAGGGGGCTGGCTACACCTTC